This T cell receptor beta chain stems from a study of CD8+CD57+ T cells in acquired aplastic anemia. At the level of the study: Sorted CD4+ and CD8+ cells yielded DNA averaging approximately 3.5 ug.

CD8+CD57+ cell expansion had been shown by flow cytometry in patients chosen for sequencing. Genomic DNA templated the TCR beta VDJ and CDR3 profiling. TCRdb independently ran MiXCR on the reads; one entry per CDR3 protein. The sample includes roughly 290,000 distinct CDR3 sequences, approximately 58% of them seen just once. With 0 bases removed from V and 0 bases from J, the gap between germline ends came to 12 bases. This CDR3 has 17 residues. In germline, CDR1 is SGHVS, CDR2 FQNEAQ. Ten or more counts support this clonotype. V is TRBV7-8 and J is TRBJ1-5, with D tentatively TRBD1 (5 bases). The sequence was collected from a human donor with aplastic anemia. The sequenced material came from sorted CD4+, CD8+, or CD8+CD57+ T cells (not recorded which) from PBMCs. As DNA, the CDR3 is TGTGCCAGCAGCTTAGCGTTTGGACAAACTAGCAATCAGCCCCAGCATTTT. It yields the protein CASSLAFGQTSNQPQHF.